This entry concerns a single TCR beta chain. This record comes from a study of blood T cell repertoires in COVID-19. The wider study: Specimens from acute and convalescent COVID-19 originated in the United States, Italy and Spain.

Germline V CDR1 and CDR2: SEHNR, FQNEAQ (reference sequence). Trimming pared 7 bases from V and 8 bases from J, leaving 15 bases between. The CDR3 runs to 14 residues. In the original processing: Reference gene primer amplification yielded estimated nucleated cell counts. Only in-frame clones appear in the TCRdb table, and some are missing; sequencing was by immunoSEQ multiplex PCR. V and J calls and clone size follow that table, whereas D and trimming were derived from the DNA. The sample includes about 480,000 clones, 70% to 90% seen only once; the top ten take almost 2%. The chain recombines TRBV7-9 with TRBJ1-6, with D perhaps TRBD1 (5 bases). The sample comprised PBMCs or T cells enriched from blood (not recorded which). This receptor was obtained from a woman in her late teens or twenties with acute COVID-19. The CDR3 reads CASTLGREDSPLHF. The CDR3 DNA sequence: TGTGCCAGCACCCTCGGCAGGGAAGATTCACCCCTCCACTTT.